This T cell receptor (beta chain) was recorded in a study of blood T cell repertoires in COVID-19. About the research overall: COVID-19 samples from acute and convalescent phases originated in the United States, Italy and Spain. T cells, B-cell-depleted T cells, or PBMCs provided the cDNA or gDNA that served as material.

How the authors handled the data: Amplification of reference gene primers was used by the study to estimate nucleated cell counts. Assay used: immunoSEQ multiplex PCR; TCRdb lists only in-frame clones, some missing. V and J calls and clone size are those listed in that table; D and trimming were worked out from the DNA. The profile covers over 25,000 clones, with about 90% appearing a single time and roughly 3.5% taken by the ten largest. The germline gives CDR1 LNHDA, CDR2 SQIVND (reference sequence). Trimming removed 6 bases at V and 5 bases at J, with 17 bases between. The CDR3 is 15 residues long.

The TCR sequence derives from a human donor in a cohort sampled during active COVID-19. The rearrangement links TRBV19 to TRBJ2-1; D perhaps matches TRBD1 (6 bases). The sequenced sample was peripheral blood. CDR3 bases: TGTGCCAGTAGCCCGAGGGGACACCCGAACAATGAGCAGTTCTTC. This sequence encodes CASSPRGHPNNEQFF.